The sequence of this TCR beta chain was determined in a study of blood T cell repertoires in COVID-19. Study-level background: Collection of acute and convalescent COVID-19 samples took place in the United States, Italy and Spain. Sources were T cells, B-cell-depleted T cells, or PBMCs; the material itself was cDNA or gDNA.

The V end lost 0 bases, the J end lost 4 bases, and 11 bases lay between the germline ends. This CDR3 contains 16 residues. Germline CDR1 and CDR2: SGHRS and YFSETQ. This clone has more than one count but fewer than ten. The identical CDR3 is also encoded by other nucleotide sequences in the sample. Assay: immunoSEQ multiplex PCR; the TCRdb copy retains only in-frame clones and omits some. The sample carries some 26,000 clones, 88% recorded once. This chain connects TRBV5-1 to TRBJ2-6; D perhaps matches TRBD2 (6 bases). The sample comprised peripheral blood. The receptor was isolated from a woman between 45 and 60 years old with active COVID-19. CDR3 loop: CASSLAGGRGANVLTF. The CDR3 DNA sequence: TGCGCCAGCAGCTTGGCCGGAGGGCGCGGGGCCAACGTCCTGACTTTC.